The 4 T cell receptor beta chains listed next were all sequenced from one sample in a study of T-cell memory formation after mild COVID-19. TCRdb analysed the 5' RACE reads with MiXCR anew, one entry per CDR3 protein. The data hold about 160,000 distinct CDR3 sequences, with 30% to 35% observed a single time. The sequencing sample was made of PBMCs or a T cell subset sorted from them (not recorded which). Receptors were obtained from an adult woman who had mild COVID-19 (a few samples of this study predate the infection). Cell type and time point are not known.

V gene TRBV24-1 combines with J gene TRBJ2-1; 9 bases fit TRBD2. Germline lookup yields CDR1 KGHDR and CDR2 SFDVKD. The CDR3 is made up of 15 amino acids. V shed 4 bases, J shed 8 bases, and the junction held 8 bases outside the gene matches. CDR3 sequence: CATSEYSGGLDEQFF. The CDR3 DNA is TGTGCCACCAGTGAGTATAGCGGGGGCCTCGATGAGCAGTTCTTC.

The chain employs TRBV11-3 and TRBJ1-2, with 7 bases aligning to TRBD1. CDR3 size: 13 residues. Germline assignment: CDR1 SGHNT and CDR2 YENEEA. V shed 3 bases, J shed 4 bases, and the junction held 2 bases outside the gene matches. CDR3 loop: CASSFNRGYGYTF. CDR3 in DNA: TGTGCCAGCAGCTTCAACAGGGGCTATGGCTACACCTTC.

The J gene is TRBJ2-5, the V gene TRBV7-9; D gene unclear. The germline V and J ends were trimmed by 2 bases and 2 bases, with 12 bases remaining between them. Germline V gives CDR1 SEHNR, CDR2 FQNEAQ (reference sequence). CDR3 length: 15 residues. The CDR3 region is CASSLSTSSQETQYF. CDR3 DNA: TGTGCCAGCAGCTTATCGACGTCCAGTCAAGAGACCCAGTACTTC.

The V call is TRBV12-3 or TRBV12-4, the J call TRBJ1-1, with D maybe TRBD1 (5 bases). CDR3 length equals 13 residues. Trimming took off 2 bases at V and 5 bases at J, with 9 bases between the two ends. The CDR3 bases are TGTGCCAGCAGTTTAAGGCCAGGGACTGAAGCTTTCTTT. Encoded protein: CASSLRPGTEAFF.